This record covers a single T cell receptor beta chain. The entry originates in a study of technical replicates of blood from a handful of donors. The assay was immunoSEQ multiplex PCR, and TCRdb's table has in-frame clones only and misses some. This sample carries approximately 81,000 clones, nearly 96% of them seen once, and the ten largest clones take approximately 0.4%. This CDR3 contains 16 residues. The germline V and J ends were trimmed by 5 bases and 4 bases, with 17 bases remaining between them. Germline-derived CDR1 and CDR2 are SGHNT and YENEEA. The sequence was collected from a human donor in good health. The source material was T cells isolated from PBMCs. The chain couples TRBV11-3 to TRBJ2-2; D possibly corresponds to TRBD2 (6 bases). CDR3 sequence (DNA): TGTGCCAGCAGCCACGCACCGGGGGAAGGCACCGGGGAGCTGTTTTTT. Translated, it gives CASSHAPGEGTGELFF.